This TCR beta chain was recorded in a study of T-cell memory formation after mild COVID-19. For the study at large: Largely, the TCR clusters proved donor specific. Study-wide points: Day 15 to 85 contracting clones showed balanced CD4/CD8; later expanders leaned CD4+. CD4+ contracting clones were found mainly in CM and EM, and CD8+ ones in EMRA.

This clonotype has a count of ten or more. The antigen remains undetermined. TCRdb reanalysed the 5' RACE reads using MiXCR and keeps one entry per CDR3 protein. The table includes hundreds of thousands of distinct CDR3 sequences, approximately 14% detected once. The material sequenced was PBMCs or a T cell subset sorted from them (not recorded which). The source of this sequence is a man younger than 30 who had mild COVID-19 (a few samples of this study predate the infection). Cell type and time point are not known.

The CDR3 coding sequence is TGCGCCAGCAGCTTGACCAAGGATGGCTACACCTTC. This sequence encodes CASSLTKDGYTF. V and J are TRBV5-1 and TRBJ1-2, with no clear D. Trimming took off 1 base at V and 6 bases at J, with 7 bases between the two ends. The germline gives CDR1 SGHRS, CDR2 YFSETQ. The CDR3 is made up of 12 amino acids.